A single sample gave rise to the 13 T cell receptor beta chains below, sequenced in a study of T cell repertoires in cytomegalovirus infection. MiXCR, applied by TCRdb to the reads, yields one record per CDR3 protein. This sample has 200,000 to 300,000 distinct CDR3 sequences, with roughly 13% found just once. Material: PBMCs. Receptors originate from a human donor in good health (CMV status not recorded). Some clones in this sample may be carry-over from other donors' samples.

This chain connects TRBV5-5 to TRBJ2-5; 8 bases fit TRBD1. With 4 bases clipped from V and 5 bases from J, the junction kept 7 bases outside the gene matches. Germline V lookup: CDR1 SGHKS, CDR2 YYEKEE (reference sequence). The CDR3 length is 14 residues. In nucleotides, the CDR3 is TGTGCCAGCAGCCAGGGACAGGTTGGGGAGACCCAGTACTTC. It yields the protein CASSQGQVGETQYF.

This clonotype was counted only a few times. The chain links TRBV29-1 to TRBJ2-5; tentatively, D is TRBD1 (6 bases). This CDR3 contains 12 residues. V shed 6 bases and J shed 5 bases, with 13 bases lying between them. Germline V gives CDR1 SQVTM, CDR2 ANQGSEA. CDR3 in amino acids: CSVTGKGETQYF. CDR3 coding DNA: TGCAGCGTCACAGGGAAGGGGGAGACCCAGTACTTC.

This clonotype was counted only a few times. The chain is built from TRBV11-2 and TRBJ2-3, with D perhaps matching TRBD2 (5 bases). This CDR3 comprises 15 residues. Between the trimmed V and J ends, which lost 5 bases and 3 bases, there was a span of 15 bases. CDR1 is SGHAT and CDR2 is FQNNGV in the germline V gene. The CDR3 bases are TGTGCCAGCAGCGTGCGGGTCTCGAGGACAGATACGCAGTATTTT. Translation gives CASSVRVSRTDTQYF.

The chain combines TRBV18 with TRBJ2-6; 9 nucleotides align to TRBD2. V lost 3 bases and J lost 12; bases outside the gene matches: 9. This CDR3 has 15 amino acids. Germline lookup yields CDR1 KGHSH and CDR2 LQKENI. The CDR3 DNA follows: TGTGCCAGCTCACCCTCTAGCGGGACCACCTTCGTCCTGACTTTC. As protein: CASSPSSGTTFVLTF.

The sample holds a few counts of this clonotype. The chain combines TRBV25-1 with TRBJ2-1, with D perhaps TRBD2 (5 bases). The V end lost 10 bases, the J end lost 9 bases, and 22 bases lay between the germline ends. This CDR3 is built from 14 residues. Germline V lookup: CDR1 MGHDK, CDR2 SYGVNS. This chain's CDR3 is CATFVASREGEQFF. In DNA, the CDR3 is TGTGCCACCTTCGTGGCAAGTCGAGAGGGTGAGCAGTTCTTC. The variable domain in full, with the rest retrieved from reference TRBV25-1 and TRBJ2-1, is EADIYQTPRYLVIGTGKKITLECSQTMGHDKMYWYQQDPGMELHLIHYSYGVNSTEKGDLSSESTVSRIRTEHFPLTLESARPSHTSQYLCATFVASREGEQFFGPGTRLTVL.

The chain is built from TRBV28 and TRBJ1-5; D not certain. Looked up from germline, CDR1 is MDHEN and CDR2 is SYDVKM. The CDR3 totals 13 residues. The germline V and J ends were trimmed by 10 bases and 3 bases, with 13 bases remaining between them. The DNA for the CDR3 is TGTGCCATCAAGGCACGGATCAATCAGCCCCAGCATTTT. Protein: CAIKARINQPQHF.

The rearrangement joins TRBV29-1 to TRBJ2-1, with D hard to call. Between the trimmed V and J ends, which lost 5 bases and 0 bases, there was a span of 8 bases. The CDR3 consists of 13 residues. From germline, CDR1 is SQVTM and CDR2 ANQGSEA. This chain's CDR3 is CSVTQISYNEQFF. As DNA, the CDR3 is TGCAGCGTTACACAGATCTCCTACAATGAGCAGTTCTTC.

The table lists this clonotype with many counts. The chain uses TRBV7-2 and TRBJ1-1; D is ambiguous. V shed 5 bases and J shed 1 base, with 8 bases lying between them. Germline loops: CDR1 SGHTA, CDR2 FQGNSA. The CDR3 is made up of 13 amino acids. CDR3 in amino acids: CASSAHQNTEAFF. DNA for the CDR3: TGTGCCAGCAGCGCACACCAGAACACTGAAGCTTTCTTT.

The rearrangement joins TRBV20-1 to TRBJ2-7; 11 bases are a match to TRBD2. J was trimmed by 4 bases and V by 6 bases; bases with no gene match: 8. From germline, CDR1 is DFQATT and CDR2 SNEGSKA (reference sequence). The CDR3 covers 14 residues. The chain's CDR3 is CSAGLGLAVYEQYF. The CDR3 DNA follows: TGCAGTGCGGGCTTGGGACTAGCGGTATACGAGCAGTACTTC.

V is TRBV20-1 and J is TRBJ2-7; weak D call: TRBD1 (6 bases). CDR1 DFQATT and CDR2 SNEGSKA come from the germline V gene (reference sequence). The CDR3 contains 15 residues. Deletions cut 0 bases from V and 0 bases from J, with 12 bases between. The CDR3 sequence: CSARDPRQVSYEQYF. The CDR3, as DNA: TGCAGTGCTAGAGATCCGAGACAGGTCTCCTACGAGCAGTACTTC.

This clonotype was observed many times. The V gene is TRBV7-6, the J gene TRBJ1-1; 7 bases align to TRBD1. The V gene's germline CDR1 is SGHVS and CDR2 FNYEAQ. The CDR3 is made up of 16 amino acids. J gave up 1 base and V 5 bases, and 10 bases lay outside the gene matches. CDR3 sequence (DNA): TGTGCCAGCAGCCTGATGCTGACAGGGCAGAACACTGAAGCTTTCTTT. It translates to CASSLMLTGQNTEAFF.

This clonotype was seen at least ten times. The chain recombines TRBV20-1 with TRBJ1-1; D uncertain. The CDR3 totals 12 residues. The V end lost 3 bases, the J end lost 2 bases, and 7 bases lay between the germline ends. The germline gives CDR1 DFQATT, CDR2 SNEGSKA (reference sequence). The CDR3: CSARSGNTEAFF. The CDR3 region has the DNA TGCAGTGCTAGGTCAGGTAACACTGAAGCTTTCTTT.

This clonotype came up many times. The gene calls are TRBV19 and TRBJ2-7; D uncertain. The germline V gene has CDR1 LNHDA and CDR2 SQIVND (reference sequence). V lost 3 bases and J 0 bases, leaving 6 bases between the germline ends. The CDR3 covers 13 residues. CDR3 coding DNA: TGTGCCAGTAGTATGGGTCCCTCCTACGAGCAGTACGTC. As protein: CASSMGPSYEQYV.